This section outlines one T cell receptor (beta chain) sequence together with its context. Its antigen remains unknown. A deep-level run was used for the assay. Under the authors' procedure: Junction-only sequences without quality scores came from ImmunoSEQ, so filtering differed. TCRdb's table, derived via immunoSEQ multiplex PCR, lists solely in-frame clones and lacks some. The DNA gave D and trimming, while V, J and clone size come from that table. The sample yields about 460,000 clones, approximately 80% seen once. The data originate from a study of shared clonotypes between healthy human individuals. Overall study results and limits: There were few donors, and this limited the genetic and exposure-history diversity represented.

Donors included only healthy HIV-negative adults lacking recent acute infections or vaccinations. Germline values: CDR1 MGHRA, CDR2 YSYEKL. The V gene lost 1 base and the J gene lost 2 bases, with 12 bases spanning the gap. The CDR3 consists of 15 residues. This TCR was sampled from a woman in her thirties or forties in good health. Some clones in this sample may be carry-over from other donors' samples. The chain recombines TRBV4-1 with TRBJ2-7, with D uncertain. The sequenced sample consisted of PBMCs. Here the CDR3 reads CASSQVPQETYEQYF. Written as DNA, the CDR3 is TGCGCCAGCAGCCAAGTGCCCCAGGAGACCTACGAGCAGTACTTC.